This T cell receptor (beta chain) derives from a study of PD-1 blockade in mismatch repair-deficient tumors. Study observations and caveats: Tumor-resident clones, often undetectable pretreatment in blood, expanded then contracted after pembrolizumab.

Assay: immunoSEQ multiplex PCR; the TCRdb copy retains only in-frame clones and omits some. Of roughly 14,000 clones listed, around 86% are singletons. Trimming stripped 7 bases from V and 5 bases from J, with 17 bases between. Germline V gives CDR1 SQVTM, CDR2 ANQGSEA. The CDR3 is 13 residues long. Time point defined: 10-day in vitro stimulation with candidate neoantigen peptide 6. Note on this clone: What it binds is unknown.

This sequence originates from an adult with mismatch repair-deficient cancer. Sequencing was performed on cells cultured in vitro, taken from a patient treated with pembrolizumab. The gene calls are TRBV29-1 and TRBJ2-5; D might be TRBD1 or TRBD2, each matching 5 bases. This CDR3 is CSAMGEGRETQYF. The CDR3 DNA reads TGCAGCGCGATGGGGGAAGGGCGGGAGACCCAGTACTTC.